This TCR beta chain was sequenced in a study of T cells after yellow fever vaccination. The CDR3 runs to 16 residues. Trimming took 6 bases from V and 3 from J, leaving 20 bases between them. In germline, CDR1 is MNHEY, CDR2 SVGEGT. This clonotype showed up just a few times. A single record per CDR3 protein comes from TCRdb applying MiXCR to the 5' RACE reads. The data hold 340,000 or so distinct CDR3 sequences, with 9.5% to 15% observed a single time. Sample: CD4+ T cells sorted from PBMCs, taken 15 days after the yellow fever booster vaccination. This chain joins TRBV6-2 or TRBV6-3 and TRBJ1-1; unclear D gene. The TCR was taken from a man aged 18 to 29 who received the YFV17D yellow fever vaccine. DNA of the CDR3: TGTGCCAGCAGCCCCCGACAACCCCTATCGTACACTGAAGCTTTCTTT. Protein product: CASSPRQPLSYTEAFF.